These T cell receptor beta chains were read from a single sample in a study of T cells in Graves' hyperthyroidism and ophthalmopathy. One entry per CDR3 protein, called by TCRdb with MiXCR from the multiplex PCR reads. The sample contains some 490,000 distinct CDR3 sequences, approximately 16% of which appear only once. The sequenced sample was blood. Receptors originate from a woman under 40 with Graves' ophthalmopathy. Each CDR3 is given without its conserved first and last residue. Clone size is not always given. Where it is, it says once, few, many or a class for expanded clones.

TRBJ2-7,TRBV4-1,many,ASSQEENWSYEQY
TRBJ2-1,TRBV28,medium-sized,ASSPNYRDEQF
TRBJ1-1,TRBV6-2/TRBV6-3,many,ASRGELMNTEAF
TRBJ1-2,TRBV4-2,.,ASSQGQEFYGYT
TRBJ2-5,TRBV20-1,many,SAPTGFGQETQY
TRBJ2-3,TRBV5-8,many,ASSFGTSASTDTQY
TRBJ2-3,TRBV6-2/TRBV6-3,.,ASTTPGITDTQY
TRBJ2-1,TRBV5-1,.,ASSSGLGPPNNNEQF
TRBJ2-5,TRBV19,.,ASSTSSGSETQY
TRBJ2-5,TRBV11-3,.,ASSSQGQSETQY
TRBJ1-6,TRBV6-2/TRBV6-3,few,ASVTDDNSPLH
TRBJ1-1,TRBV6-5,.,ASSYSSTGPNTEAF
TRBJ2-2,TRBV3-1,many,ASSQALLTGELF
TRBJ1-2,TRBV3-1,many,ASSQGTGGLGYGYT
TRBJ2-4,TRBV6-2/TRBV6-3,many,ASSSGPTGIQY
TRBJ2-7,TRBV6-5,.,ASSFGRYYEQY